The present TCR beta chain was sequenced within a study of immune cell composition in non-small cell lung cancer. Study-wide background: Lung adenocarcinoma or squamous carcinoma made up most tumours.

General study findings and limits: Clones >0.5% enriched in tumour were rarer in adenocarcinoma (about 35%) than squamous (around 75%). Tumour TCR-beta clonality showed no significant link to smoking pack-years.

CDR3 length equals 15 residues. The V gene lost 3 bases and the J gene lost 7 bases, with 17 bases spanning the gap. Germline CDR1 is SGHRS and CDR2 is YFSETQ. Concerning this clone itself: The antigen is not known.

Sequenced by immunoSEQ multiplex PCR; TCRdb stores in-frame clones only, minus some. Of 5,000 to 7,500 clones listed, approximately 80% are singletons. V gene TRBV5-1 combines with J gene TRBJ2-1; possibly TRBD2 for D (5 bases). Sequencing was carried out using lung tumor tissue. The receptor was derived from a human donor with non-small cell lung cancer. The CDR3: CASSSSTQPGNEQFF. The CDR3 DNA is TGCGCCAGCAGCTCCTCAACGCAGCCGGGGAATGAGCAGTTCTTC.